The 13 T cell receptor beta chains below all came from one sample that was sequenced in a study of vaccination and CD4 T cells after COVID-19 (dated by TCRdb to between 2021 and 2023). Interpreted using the paper, the treatment or condition label stands for: roughly 10-day PBMC culture with coronavirus spike peptide pools or control peptides (ViraFEST assay). These TCRs' antigens remain unknown. Library creation used PCR. The listed sequencing device is Illumina iSeq 100. At the Johns Hopkins FTIC core, DNA from the cultured CD4+ T cells underwent TCR sequencing with the Oncomine TCR Beta short-read assay. TCRdb trimmed public reads at Q25 via fastp, called clones via MiXCR and kept in-frame beta chains. Rows matching on CDR3 protein sequence are summarized as one entry with the most common DNA and genes. In all, the sample holds roughly 19,000 distinct CDR3 sequences, and roughly 63% of those were seen once. The top ten hold less than 9% of the sample.

Material: CD4+ T cells from blood, cultured in vitro. Receptor source: a human donor who had recovered from COVID-19.

This clonotype turned up a few times. This chain links TRBV27 with TRBJ2-3; TRBD2 agrees at 8 bases. The CDR3 extends over 15 amino acids. With 2 bases clipped from V and 3 bases from J, the junction kept 4 bases outside the gene matches. Germline CDR1 is MNHEY and CDR2 is SMNVEV (reference sequence). The CDR3 nucleotides read TGTGCCAGCAGTTTACGCGGGGGGTGGACAGATACGCAGTATTTT. It translates to CASSLRGGWTDTQYF.

This clonotype showed up just a few times. The CDR3, as DNA: TGTGCCAGCAGCCCGGTTAGGGGCTATGGCTACACCTTC. Protein sequence: CASSPVRGYGYTF. The gene calls are TRBV11-2 and TRBJ1-2, with D tentatively TRBD1 (5 bases). The CDR3 runs 13 residues. CDR1 SGHAT and CDR2 FQNNGV come from the germline V gene. V lost 5 bases and J lost 4, with 11 bases in between. Full variable domain (remainder filled in from reference TRBV11-2 and TRBJ1-2): EAGVAQSPRYKIIEKRQSVAFWCNPISGHATLYWYQQILGQGPKLLIQFQNNGVVDDSQLPKDRFSAERLKGVDSTLKIQPAKLEDSAVYLCASSPVRGYGYTFGSGTRLTVV.

The gene calls are TRBV6-5 and TRBJ1-1, with TRBD1 matching 7 bases. CDR3 size: 15 residues. Germline-derived CDR1 and CDR2 are MNHEY and SVGAGI. J gave up 4 bases and V 0 bases, and 5 bases lay outside the gene matches. CDR3 in amino acids: CASSYSKGAGTEAFF. In DNA, the CDR3 is TGTGCCAGCAGTTACTCGAAGGGGGCTGGCACTGAAGCTTTCTTT.

V and J are TRBV20-1 and TRBJ1-2; 7 bases map to TRBD1. Germline CDR1 DFQATT, CDR2 SNEGSKA (reference sequence). The CDR3 length is 15 residues. Losses at the gene ends were 2 bases for V and 7 bases for J; bases not matched to a gene: 13. The CDR3 protein is CSARRGTGEGLGYTF. CDR3 DNA sequence: TGCAGTGCTAGAAGAGGAACAGGGGAAGGGCTTGGCTACACCTTC.

This clonotype was seen only a few times. The rearrangement links TRBV24-1 to TRBJ2-2; no definite D call. Trimming removed 2 bases at V and 5 bases at J, with 5 bases between. Per germline, CDR1 KGHDR and CDR2 SFDVKD. CDR3 length: 13 residues. CDR3 DNA sequence: TGTGCCACCAGTGATTCGATAACCGGGGAGCTGTTTTTT. Translation gives CATSDSITGELFF.

CDR3 region: CASSYRPIGGRVRETQYF. In DNA, the CDR3 is TGTGCCAGCAGTTACCGCCCAATTGGGGGAAGGGTCAGAGAGACCCAGTACTTC. The genes are TRBV6-5 and TRBJ2-5; TRBD1 or TRBD2 may be the D gene (5 bases each). The length of the CDR3 is 18 residues. CDR1 is MNHEY, CDR2 SVGAGI, per germline. Between the trimmed V and J ends, which lost 2 bases and 4 bases, there was a span of 23 bases.

This clonotype was detected once. V gene TRBV27 combines with J gene TRBJ2-5; D could derive from TRBD1 or TRBD2 (5 bases each). The ends were cut back, 8 bases at V and 0 bases at J, with 16 bases in the middle. This CDR3 has 15 amino acids. Germline CDR1 and CDR2: MNHEY and SMNVEV (reference sequence). This CDR3 reads CASGGLGENQETQYF. CDR3 nucleotide sequence: TGTGCCAGCGGAGGACTGGGGGAGAACCAAGAGACCCAGTACTTC.

This chain uses TRBV6-1 with TRBJ1-2; D is ambiguous. Trimming stripped 7 bases from V and 6 bases from J, with 6 bases between. The CDR3 runs to 10 residues. Germline V gives CDR1 MNHNS, CDR2 SASEGT. As DNA, the CDR3 is TGTGCCAGCAAAGTCGATGGCTACACCTTC. The encoded protein is CASKVDGYTF.

This clonotype was detected only a few times. The rearrangement joins TRBV7-3 to TRBJ2-1; the D is unclear. CDR1 is SGHTA and CDR2 is FQGTGA in the germline V gene. This CDR3 region has 12 residues. With 4 bases removed from V and 7 bases from J, the gap between germline ends came to 8 bases. CDR3 sequence reads: CASSSSRNEQFF. The CDR3 DNA sequence: TGTGCCAGCAGCTCGAGCAGGAATGAGCAGTTCTTC.

The chain uses TRBV12-3 or TRBV12-4 and TRBJ2-5; unclear D gene. This CDR3 comprises 13 residues. Trimming stripped 6 bases from V and 0 bases from J, with 8 bases between. CDR3 in DNA: TGTGCCAGCAGCCCGTCGTACCAAGAGACCCAGTACTTC. This translates into CASSPSYQETQYF.

The chain recombines TRBV3-1 with TRBJ2-5, with 7 nucleotides matching TRBD1. V lost 4 bases and J lost 4; bases outside the gene matches: 6. Looked up from germline, CDR1 is LGHDT and CDR2 is YNNKEL (reference sequence). The CDR3 consists of 14 residues. The CDR3 spells CASSPQGWGETQYF. The CDR3 nucleotides read TGTGCCAGCAGCCCACAGGGGTGGGGAGAGACCCAGTACTTC.

This clonotype appeared a few times. The rearrangement links TRBV4-1 to TRBJ1-2; D gene ambiguous. The CDR3 has 16 amino acids. Germline CDR1 is MGHRA and CDR2 is YSYEKL. Trimming left V 1 base short and J 4 bases short, with 16 bases between. CDR3 sequence: CASSQVGARLTYGYTF. The CDR3 DNA reads as TGCGCCAGCAGCCAAGTAGGAGCCAGGCTTACCTATGGCTACACCTTC.

This CDR3 is CASYPDWSPGGGDYGYTF. In DNA form, the CDR3 reads TGTGCCAGCTACCCAGATTGGTCCCCGGGCGGGGGCGACTATGGCTACACCTTC. The V and J genes are TRBV21-1 and TRBJ1-2; the table gives TRBD1 as D, unverified against the DNA. TRBV21-1 counts as a pseudogene. The CDR3 spans 18 residues.